One sample yielded the 5 T cell receptor beta chains listed below, sequenced in a study of metastatic and nonmetastatic thyroid tumors. No patient received treatment before thyroid surgery. Via MiXCR, TCRdb re-called the PCR reads. The sample carries around 45,000 clones, roughly 3.1% recorded once. The sequenced sample was blood. The receptor source for this set is a female donor with papillary thyroid cancer or a benign thyroid nodule (not recorded which). Some clones in this sample may be carry-over from other donors' samples.

The table lists this clone with many counts. Other DNA sequences in this specimen translate into the identical CDR3. The chain is built from TRBV7-9 and TRBJ2-7, with 9 bases aligning to TRBD1. Germline V CDR1 and CDR2: SEHNR, FQNEAQ (reference sequence). Trimming removed 5 bases from V and 4 bases from J; junction bases left unmatched: 6. This CDR3 region has 14 residues. CDR3 region: CASSPRDRAYEQYF. The CDR3 coding sequence is TGTGCCAGCAGCCCCAGGGACAGGGCTTACGAGCAGTACTTC.

This rearrangement joins TRBV28 to TRBJ2-3; TRBD2 agrees at 13 bases. V dropped 4 bases and J dropped 7; count of bases not matched to a gene: 17. The CDR3 is made up of 19 amino acids. Germline V CDR1 and CDR2: MDHEN, SYDVKM. CDR3 sequence reads: CASSSPTFTSGRAPHTQYF. The CDR3 DNA reads TGTGCCAGCAGTTCTCCCACGTTTACTAGCGGGAGGGCCCCACATACGCAGTATTTT.

This clone was counted only a few times. The CDR3 sequence is CASSEEGGMSYNEQFF. The CDR3 DNA is TGTGCCAGCAGTGAAGAAGGCGGGATGTCCTACAATGAGCAGTTCTTC. The genes are TRBV2 and TRBJ2-1; perhaps TRBD2 as D (6 bases). The CDR3 sequence is 16 residues long. V lost 1 base to trimming and J lost 1 base, with 11 bases between them. From germline, CDR1 is SNHLY and CDR2 FYNNEI.

There are a few counts of this clone. This chain uses TRBV12-3 or TRBV12-4 with TRBJ1-1; D is possibly TRBD1 (5 bases). V lost 6 bases, J lost 1 base, and 12 bases lay in between. The CDR3 contains 14 residues. The CDR3 protein is CASSPTDRNTEAFF. CDR3 sequence (DNA): TGTGCCAGCAGCCCCACCGACAGGAACACTGAAGCTTTCTTT.

The sample holds many counts of this clone. This rearrangement joins TRBV15 to TRBJ2-3; D not certain. The CDR3 is 16 residues long. Germline V gene lookup returns CDR1 LNHNV and CDR2 YYDKDF (reference sequence). Trimming stripped 1 base from V and 4 bases from J, with 15 bases between. DNA for the CDR3: TGTGCCACCAGCAGAGTATCTGTGGGGTTGGCAGATACGCAGTATTTT. Translated: CATSRVSVGLADTQYF.